The 4 T cell receptor beta chains listed next were all sequenced from one sample in a study of technical replicates of blood from a few donors. Method: immunoSEQ multiplex PCR; TCRdb's copy keeps in-frame clones and lacks some. The top ten clones hold approximately 0.24% of a sample with 55,000 to 80,000 clones, around 93% of them seen once. Material for sequencing was T cells isolated from PBMCs. Receptors originate from a human donor in good health.

The genes are TRBV28 and TRBJ1-5, with a possible D match to TRBD1 (5 bases). Germline CDR1 reads MDHEN; CDR2 reads SYDVKM. The V and J ends lost 0 bases and 0 bases respectively, with 15 bases between them. This CDR3 has 18 residues. CDR3 region: CASSLWGTRGGSNQPQHF. CDR3 sequence (DNA): TGTGCCAGCAGTTTATGGGGGACGAGGGGAGGTAGCAATCAGCCCCAGCATTTT.

This chain joins TRBV29-1 and TRBJ2-7, with a weak D call TRBD2 (5 bases). The length of the CDR3 is 13 residues. The germline V gene has CDR1 SQVTM and CDR2 ANQGSEA. Trimming shortened V by 4 bases and J by 5 bases, and 15 bases separated the two germline ends. The CDR3 here is CSVARARSNEQYF. CDR3 DNA sequence: TGCAGCGTTGCGAGGGCCAGATCTAACGAGCAGTACTTC.

V is TRBV14 and J is TRBJ1-2, with D unresolved. Per the germline V gene, CDR1 is SGHDN and CDR2 is FVKESK. The V end lost 4 bases, the J end lost 1 base, and 10 bases lay between the germline ends. The CDR3 length is 14 residues. In nucleotides, the CDR3 is TGTGCCAGCAGCCGAGCAGGAGGTAACTATGGCTACACCTTC. Translation: CASSRAGGNYGYTF.

This rearrangement joins TRBV10-1 to TRBJ1-1; no clear D. Germline CDR1 reads WNHNN; CDR2 reads SYGVQD (reference sequence). There are 15 residues in the CDR3. V lost 0 bases and J lost 1, with 9 bases in between. The CDR3 sequence is CASSESRVGNTEAFF. CDR3 sequence (DNA): TGCGCCAGCAGTGAGTCGCGGGTCGGGAACACTGAAGCTTTCTTT.